Below are 31 T cell receptor beta chains sequenced from a single sample in a study of tumor-infiltrating lymphocytes in primary liver carcinoma. Researchers drew blood RNA from unsorted whole blood and extracted germline DNA as well. Starting from roughly 0.5 ug of total RNA, TCR beta cDNA was produced with a primer in the constant region. TCR beta libraries came from three nested multiplex PCR rounds using slightly modified ARM-PCR. TRBV1-TRBV30 forward primers paired with a C-beta reverse primer drove the first two PCR rounds, about 9 cycles each. Using its own MiXCR run on the multiplex PCR reads, TCRdb lists one record per CDR3 protein. The sample records just over 300,000 distinct CDR3 sequences, 45% to 70% being singletons. The specimen sequenced was peripheral blood. These receptors originate from a woman aged 25 to 39 with primary liver carcinoma and hepatitis B virus infection.

The rearrangement joins TRBV29-1 to TRBJ2-2; D unclear. V was pared by 2 bases and J by 0 bases, with 4 bases between. The CDR3 consists of 13 residues. Germline V gene sequence: CDR1 SQVTM, CDR2 ANQGSEA. The CDR3 protein is CSVERTNTGELFF. CDR3 sequence (DNA): TGCAGCGTTGAACGCACGAACACCGGGGAGCTGTTTTTT.

This clonotype was counted between two and nine times. The chain carries TRBV5-5 and TRBJ1-1, with a weak D call TRBD1 (5 bases). Germline CDR1 is SGHKS and CDR2 is YYEKEE (reference sequence). CDR3 length equals 15 residues. With 4 bases removed from V and 0 bases from J, the gap between germline ends came to 13 bases. CDR3 loop: CASSGTGAMNTEAFF. The DNA for the CDR3 is TGTGCCAGCAGCGGGACCGGGGCGATGAACACTGAAGCTTTCTTT. The whole variable domain, remainder taken from reference TRBV5-5 and TRBJ1-1, is DAGVTQSPTHLIKTRGQQVTLRCSPISGHKSVSWYQQVLGQGPQFIFQYYEKEERGRGNFPDRFSARQFPNYSSELNVNALLLGDSALYLCASSGTGAMNTEAFFGQGTRLTVV.

A word on this clonotype: A much larger clone differs by one base, so this may be a read error. This chain uses TRBV29-1 with TRBJ1-2; no clear D. Trimming removed 2 bases at V and 7 bases at J, with 14 bases between. CDR3 length: 13 residues. In germline, CDR1 is SQVTM, CDR2 ANQGSEA. The DNA of the CDR3 is TGCAGCGTTGAAAAAGGCGGGATAGGTGGCTACACCTTC. Amino acids: CSVEKGGIGGYTF. The complete variable domain, with remaining parts taken from reference TRBV29-1 and TRBJ1-2, reads SAVISQKPSRDICQRGTSLTIQCQVDSQVTMMFWYRQQPGQSLTLIATANQGSEATYESGFVIDKFPISRPNLTFSTLTVSNMSPEDSSIYLCSVEKGGIGGYTFGSGTRLTVV.

In the case of this clonotype: Because it lacks the conserved phenylalanine or tryptophan at the end, this CDR3 is likely a read error. No DNA is shown, since the ends of the CDR3 on it are uncertain; the CDR3 is the one TCRdb lists. J is TRBJ2-5 and V is TRBV7-8; the DNA was not compared with TRBD1, the D call given in the table. Germline V gives CDR1 SGHVS, CDR2 FQNEAQ. Ends included, the CDR3 has 14 residues. This CDR3 reads CASSLGRQQKTQYC.

This clonotype was found a few times. The V call is TRBV30, the J call TRBJ2-1; D ambiguous. Trimming cost V 0 bases and J 7 bases, with 4 bases left between them. Germline V gives CDR1 GTSNPN, CDR2 SVGIG (reference sequence). The CDR3 length is 11 residues. This chain's CDR3 is CAWSVRNEQFF. Here the CDR3 DNA reads TGTGCCTGGAGTGTACGTAATGAGCAGTTCTTC.

This clonotype was counted a few times. The genes are TRBV6-5 and TRBJ2-1; TRBD1 agrees at 11 bases. J was trimmed by 6 bases and V by 6 bases; bases with no gene match: 7. This CDR3 has 15 residues. Germline lookup yields CDR1 MNHEY and CDR2 SVGAGI. The CDR3, as DNA: TGTGCCAGCAGAGTGTCGGACAGGGGGCTCAATGAGCAGTTCTTC. Translated: CASRVSDRGLNEQFF.

This rearrangement joins TRBV10-2 to TRBJ2-7, with D maybe TRBD2 (7 bases). V lost 7 bases and J lost 2, with 18 bases in between. Per germline, CDR1 WSHSY and CDR2 SAAADI. There are 15 residues in the CDR3. The CDR3 bases are TGCGCCAGCACCGAGGGGGTAGCGGGCCCCTACGAGCAGTACTTC. Amino acids: CASTEGVAGPYEQYF.

This clonotype came up a few times. This chain connects TRBV12-3 or TRBV12-4 to TRBJ2-2; 7 positions agree with TRBD1. J gave up 0 bases and V 5 bases, and 6 bases lay outside the gene matches. The CDR3 loop spans 16 amino acids. CDR3 region: CASSPRDSANTGELFF. In DNA, the CDR3 is TGTGCCAGCAGTCCTCGGGACAGCGCGAACACCGGGGAGCTGTTTTTT.

The gene calls are TRBV11-2 and TRBJ2-5; 9 positions match TRBD2. There are 17 residues in the CDR3. CDR1 and CDR2 from the germline V gene are SGHAT and FQNNGV. J lost 3 bases, V lost 5 bases, and 13 bases had no gene match. The CDR3 DNA follows: TGTGCCAGCAGCGATCAAAACGGATTAGCGGGAGAAGAGACCCAGTACTTC. It encodes CASSDQNGLAGEETQYF.

The chain carries TRBV6-1 and TRBJ2-3, with 7 bases aligning to TRBD1. CDR1 is MNHNS and CDR2 is SASEGT in the germline V gene. V lost 5 bases and J lost 4; bases outside the gene matches: 15. There are 17 residues in the CDR3. This CDR3 is CASSRQGPGSLSDTQYF. DNA of the CDR3: TGTGCCAGCAGTCGACAGGGACCCGGGTCGTTATCAGATACGCAGTATTTT.

The table lists this clonotype with many counts. J is TRBJ2-7 and V is TRBV6-2 or TRBV6-3; D perhaps matches TRBD1 (6 bases). Per the germline V gene, CDR1 is MNHEY and CDR2 is SVGEGT. The length of the CDR3 is 16 residues. The ends were cut back, 7 bases at V and 1 base at J, with 20 bases in the middle. The CDR3 is CASMSEPPGHSYEQYF. CDR3 DNA sequence: TGTGCCAGCATGTCCGAGCCCCCGGGACATTCCTACGAGCAGTACTTC.

This clonotype has a handful of counts. The chain combines TRBV6-2 or TRBV6-3 with TRBJ1-4, with D hard to call. Germline loops: CDR1 MNHEY, CDR2 SVGEGT. Trimming took off 6 bases at V and 6 bases at J, with 14 bases between the two ends. The CDR3 has 14 amino acids. In DNA form, the CDR3 reads TGTGCCAGCAGATCCGGCAAGTCTTATGAAAAACTGTTTTTT. Translated, it gives CASRSGKSYEKLFF.

V usage is TRBV10-3 and J usage is TRBJ2-4; D is unclear. The CDR3 runs 15 residues. CDR1 is ENHRY, CDR2 SYGVKD, per germline. The V gene lost 3 bases and the J gene lost 3 bases, with 12 bases spanning the gap. DNA for the CDR3: TGTGCCATCAGTGACCCTACCGGATGCAAAAACATTCAGTACTTC. The encoded protein is CAISDPTGCKNIQYF.

V and J are TRBV11-2 and TRBJ2-7, with 7 positions matching TRBD1. From germline, CDR1 is SGHAT and CDR2 FQNNGV. After removal of 1 base from V and 3 bases from J, the junction contained 6 bases not matched to a gene. This CDR3 contains 15 residues. The CDR3 bases are TGTGCCAGCAGCTTAGCAACAGGGGAAAGCTACGAGCAGTACTTC. Amino acid sequence: CASSLATGESYEQYF.

The chain has TRBV7-9 and TRBJ1-5; D unresolved. Deletions cut 5 bases from V and 7 bases from J, with 9 bases between. The germline V gene encodes CDR1 SEHNR and CDR2 FQNEAQ (reference sequence). This CDR3 is 12 amino acids long. The DNA of the CDR3 is TGTGCCAGCAGCATCCCGGGGCAGCCCCAGCATTTT. This encodes CASSIPGQPQHF.

Only one count was recorded for this clonotype. The junction departs from the called germline gene at one end, perhaps through a read error. The chain is built from TRBV6-5 and TRBJ2-7; the D gene is possibly TRBD1 (6 bases). The CDR3 consists of 15 residues. Germline-derived CDR1 and CDR2 are MNHEY and SVGAGI. For the CDR3, the DNA is TGTACCAGCAGTTACTCCCGGACAGCCTTAGCCGAGCAGTACTTC. The encoded protein is CTSSYSRTALAEQYF.

The V call is TRBV11-3, the J call TRBJ2-1, with 9 bases lining up with TRBD1. The CDR3 sequence is 15 residues long. V trimming: 8 bases; J trimming: 13 bases; junction bases outside the gene matches: 18. Germline V gene sequence: CDR1 SGHNT, CDR2 YENEEA. In DNA form, the CDR3 reads TGTGCCAGCTGCGGTAGGGGACAGGGAGATAGAGGCCAGTTCTTC. It is translated as CASCGRGQGDRGQFF. Looking up the rest from reference TRBV11-3 and TRBJ2-1 gives the full variable domain: EAGVVQSPRYKIIEKKQPVAFWCNPISGHNTLYWYLQNLGQGPELLIRYENEEAVDDSQLPKDRFSAERLKGVDSTLKIQPAELGDSAVYLCASCGRGQGDRGQFFGPGTRLTVL.

Note on this clonotype: It may be a read error: a sequence one base away is much more abundant. The chain links TRBV4-3 to TRBJ2-3, with 12 bases lining up with TRBD2. Germline CDR1 is LGHNA and CDR2 is YSLEER. This CDR3 has 20 residues. CDR3 sequence reads: CASGQEWLGLAGLRTDTQYF. The DNA of the CDR3 is TGCGCCAGCGGCCAAGAGTGGCTCGGACTAGCGGGGCTCCGCACAGATACGCAGTATTTT.

In this sample, this clonotype turned up many times. V and J are TRBV6-5 and TRBJ2-5; unclear D gene. The germline V and J ends were trimmed by 0 bases and 4 bases, with 6 bases remaining between them. The CDR3 runs to 13 residues. Germline values: CDR1 MNHEY, CDR2 SVGAGI. The CDR3 region is CASSYSPGETQYF. CDR3 bases: TGTGCCAGCAGTTACTCTCCAGGAGAGACCCAGTACTTC.

In this sample, this clonotype turned up a few times. The chain joins TRBV5-6 to TRBJ2-1; no definite D call. The CDR3 totals 12 residues. Germline CDR1 reads SGHDT; CDR2 reads YYEEEE. Trimming took 4 bases from V and 8 from J, leaving 10 bases between them. The CDR3 bases are TGTGCCAGCAGCCTATGGACGGATGAGCAGTTCTTC. As protein: CASSLWTDEQFF. The full variable domain, completed using reference TRBV5-6 and TRBJ2-1, is DAGVTQSPTHLIKTRGQQVTLRCSPKSGHDTVSWYQQALGQGPQFIFQYYEEEERQRGNFPDRFSGHQFPNYSSELNVNALLLGDSALYLCASSLWTDEQFFGPGTRLTVL.

Remarks on this clonotype: The limits of the CDR3 on the DNA are not certain, so only TCRdb's listed CDR3 is given. J is TRBJ1-2 and V is TRBV11-2. Germline CDR1 is SGHAT and CDR2 is FQNNGV. Ends included, the CDR3 has 15 residues. CDR3 protein: CANSLETGTPYGCTF.

Details on this clonotype: The CDR3 does not close with the conserved phenylalanine or tryptophan, likely indicating a read error. The rearrangement joins TRBV6-5 to TRBJ1-2; 7 positions match TRBD1. The CDR3 is 20 amino acids. Unmatched junction bases numbered 22, after V lost 6 bases and J lost 0 bases. Germline V lookup: CDR1 MNHEY, CDR2 SVGAGI. DNA for the CDR3: TGTGCCAGCAGCCACAATCCCCACCGACAGGGTAATTGGGCTAACTATGGCTACACCTCC. This sequence encodes CASSHNPHRQGNWANYGYTS.

Concerning this clonotype: Compared with germline, one end of the junction differs, possibly owing to a read error. The rearrangement uses TRBV11-2 and TRBJ2-3, with no clear D. The germline gives CDR1 SGHAT, CDR2 FQNNGV. The length of the CDR3 is 14 residues. This CDR3 is CAGSLGGITDTQYF. The CDR3 coding sequence is TGTGCCGGCAGCTTAGGCGGTATCACAGATACGCAGTATTTT.

The sample holds a few counts of this clonotype. The chain recombines TRBV6-6 with TRBJ2-5; D unclear. Trimming shortened V by 8 bases and J by 2 bases, and 9 bases separated the two germline ends. The CDR3 is made up of 12 amino acids. Looked up from germline, CDR1 is MNHNY and CDR2 is SVGAGI (reference sequence). CDR3 DNA: TGTGCCAGCGAAGGCCGACAAGAGACCCAGTACTTC. It codes for CASEGRQETQYF.

The chain combines TRBV11-2 with TRBJ2-3, with TRBD2 as a possible D gene (6 bases). The CDR3 is made up of 14 amino acids. The V gene's germline CDR1 is SGHAT and CDR2 FQNNGV. The germline V and J ends were trimmed by 7 bases and 3 bases, with 14 bases remaining between them. This CDR3 reads CASNPGTGTDTQYF. The CDR3 DNA is TGTGCCAGCAACCCTGGGACTGGGACAGATACGCAGTATTTT.

This clonotype has only one observation. The chain links TRBV12-3 or TRBV12-4 to TRBJ2-2, with TRBD1 matching over 8 bases. Losses at the gene ends were 6 bases for V and 6 bases for J; bases not matched to a gene: 12. The CDR3 is 16 amino acids. DNA of the CDR3: TGTGCCAGCAGACCATACTACGGACAGGGCTCCGGGGAGCTGTTTTTT. This gives the protein CASRPYYGQGSGELFF.

This chain joins TRBV30 and TRBJ1-5; D ambiguous. Germline CDR1 reads GTSNPN; CDR2 reads SVGIG (reference sequence). The CDR3 totals 14 residues. V lost 2 bases to trimming and J lost 3 bases, with 11 bases between them. The CDR3 protein is CAWSLLESNQPQHF. The CDR3 bases are TGTGCCTGGAGTCTACTAGAATCCAATCAGCCCCAGCATTTT.

On this clonotype: This could be a read error, since a much larger clone is one nucleotide away. CDR3 DNA sequence: TGTGCCAGCAGTCCCCGGGATCCGTCCTCTGGGGCCAACCTCCTGACTTTC. It is translated as CASSPRDPSSGANLLTF. The rearrangement uses TRBV6-5 and TRBJ2-6; possibly TRBD1 or TRBD2 for D (5 bases each). The CDR3 runs to 17 residues. Germline V gene data show CDR1 as MNHEY and CDR2 as SVGAGI.

This chain links TRBV29-1 with TRBJ1-4; no clear D gene. There are 12 residues in the CDR3. Germline CDR1 and CDR2: SQVTM and ANQGSEA. CDR3 in amino acids: CRGGVGLEKLFF. The CDR3 region has the DNA TGCCGCGGCGGCGTTGGTCTTGAAAAACTGTTTTTT.

This clonotype was seen only a few times. The chain employs TRBV7-2 and TRBJ2-3; D may be TRBD1 (6 bases). Germline V gene sequence: CDR1 SGHTA, CDR2 FQGNSA. This CDR3 contains 13 residues. The ends were cut back, 4 bases at V and 10 bases at J, with 15 bases in the middle. The DNA of the CDR3 is TGTGCCAGCAGCTCGATTGTGGGGGCCGCGCAGTATTTT. This codes for CASSSIVGAAQYF.

As to this clonotype: A much larger clone differs by one base, so this may be a read error. The chain uses TRBV4-1 and TRBJ2-7, with TRBD1 identical over 9 bases. Germline V gene lookup returns CDR1 MGHRA and CDR2 YSYEKL. V lost 4 bases to trimming and J lost 9 bases; unmatched junction nucleotides: 10. This CDR3 is 14 amino acids long. The CDR3 sequence is CASSPDRGRHGQYF. The CDR3 DNA reads as TGCGCCAGCAGCCCGGACAGGGGAAGACACGGGCAGTACTTC.